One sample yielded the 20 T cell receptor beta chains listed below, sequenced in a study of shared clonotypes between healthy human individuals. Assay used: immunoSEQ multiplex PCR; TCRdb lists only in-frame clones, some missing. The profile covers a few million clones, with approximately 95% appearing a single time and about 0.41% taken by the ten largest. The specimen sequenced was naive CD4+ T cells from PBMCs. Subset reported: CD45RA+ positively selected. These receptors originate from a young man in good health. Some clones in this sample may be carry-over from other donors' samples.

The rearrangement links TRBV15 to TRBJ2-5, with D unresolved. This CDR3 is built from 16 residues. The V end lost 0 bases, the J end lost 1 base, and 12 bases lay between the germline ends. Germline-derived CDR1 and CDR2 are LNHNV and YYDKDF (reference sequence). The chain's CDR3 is CATSRDLAEPQETQYF. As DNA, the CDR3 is TGTGCCACCAGCAGAGATCTGGCAGAGCCCCAAGAGACCCAGTACTTC.

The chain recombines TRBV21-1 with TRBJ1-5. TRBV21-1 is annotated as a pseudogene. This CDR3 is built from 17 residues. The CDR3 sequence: CASSKEGGHHSNQPQHF. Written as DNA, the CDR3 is TGTGCCAGCAGCAAAGAGGGGGGACACCATAGCAATCAGCCCCAGCATTTT.

CDR3 in amino acids: CASSLGTGRDTEAFF. The CDR3 DNA reads as TGTGCCAGCAGCTTAGGGACAGGGCGAGACACTGAAGCTTTCTTT. V is TRBV7-9 and J is TRBJ1-1, with TRBD1 matching 8 bases. Unmatched junction bases numbered 4, after V lost 1 base and J lost 3 bases. The CDR3 has 15 amino acids. The germline V gene encodes CDR1 SEHNR and CDR2 FQNEAQ (reference sequence).

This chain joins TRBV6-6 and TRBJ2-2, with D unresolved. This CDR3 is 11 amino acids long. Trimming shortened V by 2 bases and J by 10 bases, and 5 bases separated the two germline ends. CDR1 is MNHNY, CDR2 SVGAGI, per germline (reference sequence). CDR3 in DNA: TGTGCCAGCAGTTACCGGGCGGAGCTGTTTTTT. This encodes CASSYRAELFF.

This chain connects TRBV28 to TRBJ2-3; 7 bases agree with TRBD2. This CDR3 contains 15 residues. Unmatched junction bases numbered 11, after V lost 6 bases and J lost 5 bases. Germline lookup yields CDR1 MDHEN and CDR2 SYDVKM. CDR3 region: CASSPRGRALDTQYF. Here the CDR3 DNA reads TGTGCCAGCAGCCCCCGGGGGAGGGCCCTAGATACGCAGTATTTT.

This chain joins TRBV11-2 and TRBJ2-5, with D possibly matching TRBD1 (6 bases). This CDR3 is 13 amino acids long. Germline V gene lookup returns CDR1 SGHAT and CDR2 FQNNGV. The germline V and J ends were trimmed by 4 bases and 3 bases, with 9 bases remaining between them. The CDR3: CASSSRTEETQYF. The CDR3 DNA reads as TGTGCCAGCAGCTCCAGGACAGAAGAGACCCAGTACTTC.

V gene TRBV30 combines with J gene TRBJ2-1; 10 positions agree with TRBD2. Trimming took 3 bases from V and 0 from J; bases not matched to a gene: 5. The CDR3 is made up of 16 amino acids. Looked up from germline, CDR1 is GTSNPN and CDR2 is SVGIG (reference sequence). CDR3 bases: TGTGCCTGGAGACAAAGCGGGGGGGGCTCCTACAATGAGCAGTTCTTC. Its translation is CAWRQSGGGSYNEQFF.

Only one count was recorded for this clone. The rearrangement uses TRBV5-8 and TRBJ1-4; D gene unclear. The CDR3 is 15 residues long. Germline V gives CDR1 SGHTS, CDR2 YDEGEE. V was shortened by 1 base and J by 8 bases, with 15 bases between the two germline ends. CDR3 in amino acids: CASSLLRGKGEKLFF. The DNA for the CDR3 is TGTGCCAGCAGCTTGTTACGGGGAAAAGGGGAAAAACTGTTTTTT.

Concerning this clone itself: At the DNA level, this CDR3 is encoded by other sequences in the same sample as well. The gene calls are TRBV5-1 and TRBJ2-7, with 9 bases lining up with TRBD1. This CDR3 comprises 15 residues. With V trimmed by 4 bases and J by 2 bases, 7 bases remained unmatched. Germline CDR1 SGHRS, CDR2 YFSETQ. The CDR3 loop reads CASSPRTGVAYEQYF. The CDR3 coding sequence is TGCGCCAGCAGCCCGCGGACAGGGGTGGCCTACGAGCAGTACTTC.

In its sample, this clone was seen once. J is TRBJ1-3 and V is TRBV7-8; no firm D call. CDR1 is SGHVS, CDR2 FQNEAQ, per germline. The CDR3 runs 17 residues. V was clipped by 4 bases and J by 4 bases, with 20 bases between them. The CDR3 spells CASSSIGLTSRGNTIYF. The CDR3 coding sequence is TGTGCCAGCAGCTCGATAGGACTAACTAGTAGGGGAAACACCATATATTTT.

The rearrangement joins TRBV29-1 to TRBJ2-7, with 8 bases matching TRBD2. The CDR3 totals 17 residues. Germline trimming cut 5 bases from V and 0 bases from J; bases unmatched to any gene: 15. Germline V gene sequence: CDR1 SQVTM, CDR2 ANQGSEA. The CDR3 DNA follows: TGCAGCGTTTCCCCGGGACTAGGTCTAGGTTCCTCCTACGAGCAGTACTTC. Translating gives CSVSPGLGLGSSYEQYF.

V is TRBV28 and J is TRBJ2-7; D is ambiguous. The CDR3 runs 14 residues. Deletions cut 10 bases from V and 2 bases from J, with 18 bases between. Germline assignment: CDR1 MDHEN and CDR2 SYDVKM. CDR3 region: CATDTQLSAYEQYF. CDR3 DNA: TGTGCCACCGACACCCAGTTGTCGGCCTACGAGCAGTACTTC. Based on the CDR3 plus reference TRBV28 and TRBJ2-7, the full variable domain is DVKVTQSSRYLVKRTGEKVFLECVQDMDHENMFWYRQDPGLGLRLIYFSYDVKMKEKGDIPEGYSVSREKKERFSLILESASTNQTSMYLCATDTQLSAYEQYFGPGTRLTVT.

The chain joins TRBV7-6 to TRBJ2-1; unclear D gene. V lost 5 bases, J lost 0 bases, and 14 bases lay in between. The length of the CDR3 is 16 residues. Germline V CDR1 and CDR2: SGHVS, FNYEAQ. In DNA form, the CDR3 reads TGTGCCAGCAGCCCAGAGGCCGACCACTCCTACAATGAGCAGTTCTTC. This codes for CASSPEADHSYNEQFF.

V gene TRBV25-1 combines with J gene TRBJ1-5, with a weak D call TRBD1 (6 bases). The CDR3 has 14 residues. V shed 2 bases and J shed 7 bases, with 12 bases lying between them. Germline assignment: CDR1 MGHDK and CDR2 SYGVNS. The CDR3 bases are TGTGCCAGCAGTGAAAACAGGGAGCGGCAGCCCCAGCATTTT. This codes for CASSENRERQPQHF.

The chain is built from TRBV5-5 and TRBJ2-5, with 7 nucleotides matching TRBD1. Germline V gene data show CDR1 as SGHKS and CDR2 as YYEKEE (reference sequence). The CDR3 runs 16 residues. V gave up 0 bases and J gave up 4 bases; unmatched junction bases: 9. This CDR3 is CASSLGQGRVGETQYF. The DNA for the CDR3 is TGTGCCAGCAGCTTGGGACAGGGAAGAGTTGGAGAGACCCAGTACTTC.

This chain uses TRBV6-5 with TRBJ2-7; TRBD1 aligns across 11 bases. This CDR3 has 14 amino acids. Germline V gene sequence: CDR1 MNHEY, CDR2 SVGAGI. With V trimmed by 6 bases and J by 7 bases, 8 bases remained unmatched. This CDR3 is CASRPGQGAREQYF. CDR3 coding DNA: TGTGCCAGCAGACCAGGACAGGGGGCGCGGGAGCAGTACTTC.

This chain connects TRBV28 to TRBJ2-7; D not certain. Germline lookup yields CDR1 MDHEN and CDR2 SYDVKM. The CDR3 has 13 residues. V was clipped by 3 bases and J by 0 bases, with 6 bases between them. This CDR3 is CASSLAASYEQYF. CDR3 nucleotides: TGTGCCAGCAGTTTGGCAGCCTCCTACGAGCAGTACTTC.

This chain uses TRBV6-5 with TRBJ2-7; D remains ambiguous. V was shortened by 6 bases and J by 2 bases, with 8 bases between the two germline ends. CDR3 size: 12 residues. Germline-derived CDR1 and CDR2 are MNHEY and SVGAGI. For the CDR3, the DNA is TGTGCCAGCAGGGGCAGACCCTACGAGCAGTACTTC. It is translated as CASRGRPYEQYF.

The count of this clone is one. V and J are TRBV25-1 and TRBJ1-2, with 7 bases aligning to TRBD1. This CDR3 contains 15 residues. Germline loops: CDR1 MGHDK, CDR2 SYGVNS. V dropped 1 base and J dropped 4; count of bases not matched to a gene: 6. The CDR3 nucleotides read TGTGCCAGCAGTGAATCCGGGACAGCCCTCTATGGCTACACCTTC. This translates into CASSESGTALYGYTF.

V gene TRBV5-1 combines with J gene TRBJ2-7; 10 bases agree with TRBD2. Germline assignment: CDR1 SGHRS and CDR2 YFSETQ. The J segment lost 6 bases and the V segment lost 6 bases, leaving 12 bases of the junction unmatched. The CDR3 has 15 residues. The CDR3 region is CASTSSGSAPSEQYF. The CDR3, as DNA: TGCGCCAGCACTTCTAGCGGGAGCGCCCCGAGCGAGCAGTACTTC.